A selection of T cell receptor beta chains follows, all from one sample in a study of blood T cell repertoires in COVID-19. Sequencing was performed with immunoSEQ multiplex PCR; in TCRdb, only in-frame clones are kept and a portion is missing. Among tens of thousands of clones listed, almost 80% were seen once. Material: peripheral blood. These receptors were taken from a woman at least 80 years old with acute or convalescent COVID-19. Each CDR3 is given with its conserved first and last residue. D genes are given only for firm matches. Clone sizes are given selectively: once, few, many, or a class where the clone is expanded.

NA	TRBV30	TRBD2	TRBJ2-2	TGTGCCTGCGCCACCGGGACTAGCGGGAGGGCCGGGGAGCTGTTTTTT	CACATGTSGRAGELFF
NA	TRBV30	TRBD1	TRBJ1-2	TGTGCCTGGAGTGCTCAGGGGGCAGGGGGCTACACCTTC	CAWSAQGAGGYTF
NA	TRBV4-3	NA	TRBJ2-1	TGCGCCAGCAGCCAACTCCCAGATCGCGAGCAGTTCTTC	CASSQLPDREQFF
NA	TRBV6-2/TRBV6-3	NA	TRBJ1-5	TGTGCCAGCAGTTACTTTCCGAGGTCTAGTAGGCGGAATCAGCCCCAGCATTTT	CASSYFPRSSRRNQPQHF
NA	TRBV11-2	TRBD2	TRBJ2-7	TGTGCCAGCAGCTCGCCGGGACTAGCGGGAGGGCACAACGAGCAGTACTTC	CASSSPGLAGGHNEQYF
NA	TRBV7-9	NA	TRBJ1-2	TGTGCCAGCAGCCCTCCGGACAGCCTTTATGGCTACACCTTC	CASSPPDSLYGYTF
once	TRBV10-3	TRBD1	TRBJ2-1	TGTGCCATCAGTTCCCCCGACAGGGGTAGGGGCAATGAGCAGTTCTTC	CAISSPDRGRGNEQFF
NA	TRBV15	NA	TRBJ2-1	TGTGCCACCAGCAGAGATCGTAAATACAGTGAGCAGTTCTTC	CATSRDRKYSEQFF
NA	TRBV29-1	NA	TRBJ1-2	TGCAGCGTTGCTGTCCCAACTGGTTCCCTTAACTATGGCTACACCTTC	CSVAVPTGSLNYGYTF
NA	TRBV28	TRBD2	TRBJ2-7	TGTGCCAGCAGTTCAATCTTAGCGGGAGCCCCCTACGAGCAGTACTTC	CASSSILAGAPYEQYF
NA	TRBV6-5	NA	TRBJ1-6	TGTGCCAGCAGTTTCGCCGTTTTCCCCGGGTTGAGTCCCCTCCACTTT	CASSFAVFPGLSPLHF
NA	TRBV7-2	NA	TRBJ1-2	TGTGCCAGCAGCTCTATGGGCGCCAGGGTAGATGGCTACACCTTC	CASSSMGARVDGYTF
NA	TRBV19	TRBD2	TRBJ2-1	TGTGCCAGTAGTATACCCGATTTTAGCGGGATGATCTACAATGAGCAGTTCTTC	CASSIPDFSGMIYNEQFF
NA	TRBV28	TRBD2	TRBJ2-1	TGTGCCAGCAGTTCTGCATGGAGGCTAGCGGGAGGTTACAATGAGCAGTTCTTC	CASSSAWRLAGGYNEQFF
NA	TRBV2	TRBD1	TRBJ1-1	TGTGCCAGCAGTGAGGGGACAGGGGGCACTGAAGCTTTCTTT	CASSEGTGGTEAFF
NA	TRBV5-1	TRBD1	TRBJ2-1	TGCGCCAGCAGCTCGCAGGGGGCTGGACATGAGCAGTTCTTC	CASSSQGAGHEQFF
NA	TRBV11-2	NA	TRBJ2-1	TGTGCCAGCAGCTCCCTTAGGGCGGGGGAGCAGTTCTTC	CASSSLRAGEQFF
once	TRBV4-3	TRBD1	TRBJ2-5	TGCGCCAGCAGCCAAGGAATTACAGGGGTTCAAGAGACCCAGTACTTC	CASSQGITGVQETQYF
NA	TRBV6-5	NA	TRBJ1-5	TGTGCCAGCTCAGAGCAGGGTGGCAATCAGCCCCAGCATTTT	CASSEQGGNQPQHF
NA	TRBV30	TRBD1	TRBJ2-1	TGTGCCTTAAAACAGGGGGCGGGCAATGAGCAGTTCTTC	CALKQGAGNEQFF
NA	TRBV7-3	TRBD2	TRBJ2-3	TGTGCCAGCAGCTCTAGCGGGAGCACAGATACGCAGTATTTT	CASSSSGSTDTQYF
NA	TRBV4-1	NA	TRBJ1-1	TGCGCCAGCAGCCACCGGGACACCACCAAGGGGGCTTTCTTT	CASSHRDTTKGAFF
NA	TRBV7-2	NA	TRBJ2-5	TGTGCCAGCAGCCTTCAAGTAGCGGTGGGGGAGACCCAGTACTTC	CASSLQVAVGETQYF
NA	TRBV15	TRBD1	TRBJ2-7	TGTGCCACCAGCAGAGGACAGGGGGCTTACGAGCAGTACTTC	CATSRGQGAYEQYF
NA	TRBV6-2/TRBV6-3	TRBD2	TRBJ2-7	TGTGCCAGCAGTGGAAGCACTAGCGGGAGGGAAGAGCAGTACTTC	CASSGSTSGREEQYF
NA	TRBV6-5	NA	TRBJ1-6	TGTGCCAGCAGTTACACCACAGGGATCGATTCACCCCTCCACTTT	CASSYTTGIDSPLHF
NA	TRBV24-1	TRBD1	TRBJ1-6	TGTGCCACCAGTGACCGCCGGACAGGATCCGCTTATAATTCACCCCTCCACTTT	CATSDRRTGSAYNSPLHF
NA	TRBV29-1	TRBD1	TRBJ1-2	TGCAGCATCACAGGGGTATATGGCTACACCTTC	CSITGVYGYTF
few	TRBV11-2	NA	TRBJ1-3	TGTGCCAGCAGCTCCTCCGTCCTCTCTGGAAACACCATATATTTT	CASSSSVLSGNTIYF
NA	TRBV3-1/TRBV3-2	TRBD2	TRBJ2-1	TGTGCCAGCAGCCAAGCAGCGGGAGGGTCCGGGGAGCAGTTCTTC	CASSQAAGGSGEQFF
few	TRBV5-6	TRBD2	TRBJ2-7	TGTGCCAGCAGCCCGCCGCTAGCGGGAGGGCCCGACGAGCAGTACTTC	CASSPPLAGGPDEQYF
NA	TRBV18	NA	TRBJ1-1	TGTGCCAGCTCACCATCGGGGGTTTGGAACACTGAAGCTTTCTTT	CASSPSGVWNTEAFF
NA	TRBV7-9	NA	TRBJ1-2	TGTGCCAGCAGCTTAGGGCAATCCTATGGCTACACCTTC	CASSLGQSYGYTF
few	TRBV3-1/TRBV3-2	NA	TRBJ2-5	TGTGCCAGTGCAGGGGACCAAGAGACCCAGTACTTC	CASAGDQETQYF
once	TRBV10-3	TRBD1	TRBJ1-2	TGTGCCATCAGTACCTCGACAGGGGTGAGACCTGGCTACACCTTC	CAISTSTGVRPGYTF
NA	TRBV10-3	NA	TRBJ1-4	TGTGCCATCAGTGAGTCGAGCTTTTCAACTAATGAAAAACTGTTTTTT	CAISESSFSTNEKLFF
once	TRBV11-2	NA	TRBJ1-5	TGTGCCAGCAGCCTATCTACAGCGGGACGATATAGCAATCAGCCCCAGCATTTT	CASSLSTAGRYSNQPQHF
NA	TRBV4-1	TRBD2	TRBJ2-3	TGCGCCAGCAGGCTAGCGGGTCATGGGAGCACAGATACGCAGTATTTT	CASRLAGHGSTDTQYF
NA	TRBV2	NA	TRBJ2-7	TGTGCCAGCAGCCTGACCGCACTCAGGGCCTACGAGCAGTACTTC	CASSLTALRAYEQYF
NA	TRBV21-1	NA	TRBJ2-3	TGTGCCAGCCTCCGGGAGCTGGTAACAGATACGCAGTATTTT	CASLRELVTDTQYF
NA	TRBV27	NA	TRBJ2-7	TGTGCCAGCAGTTTCGTGACAGGCTACGAGCAGTACTTC	CASSFVTGYEQYF
NA	TRBV5-1	NA	TRBJ2-3	TGCGCCAGCAGCTTGAGAGCAGATACGCAGTATTTT	CASSLRADTQYF
NA	TRBV9	NA	TRBJ2-5	TGTGCCAGCAGCGTTCGCCCGGGTGTAAAGACCCAGTACTTC	CASSVRPGVKTQYF
few	TRBV4-1	TRBD1	TRBJ1-1	TGCGCCAGCAGCCACCCGGGACAGGTATTCAACACTGAAGCTTTCTTT	CASSHPGQVFNTEAFF
once	TRBV3-1/TRBV3-2	NA	TRBJ2-5	TGTGCCAGCAGCCAAGGAAGCGTAACACAAGAGACCCAGTACTTC	CASSQGSVTQETQYF
NA	TRBV4-2	TRBD1	TRBJ1-3	TGTGCCAGCAGCCGGTTGACAGGGTTCGAAAACACCATATATTTT	CASSRLTGFENTIYF
few	TRBV7-2	TRBD1	TRBJ1-5	TGTGCCAGCAGCAGGTGGACAGGGATTGGCAATCAGCCCCAGCATTTT	CASSRWTGIGNQPQHF
NA	TRBV4-2	NA	TRBJ2-5	TGTGCCAGCAGCCAAGTTGGGACACAGTACCAAGAGACCCAGTACTTC	CASSQVGTQYQETQYF
NA	TRBV19	TRBD1	TRBJ1-1	TGTGCCACCCAGGACAGGATCAACACTGAAGCTTTCTTT	CATQDRINTEAFF
NA	TRBV21-1	NA	TRBJ2-3	TGTGCCAGCACCTCGCCAGGTATAACAGATACGCAGTATTTT	CASTSPGITDTQYF
NA	TRBV24-1	NA	TRBJ2-1	TGTGCCACCAGTGAAAGACCTTCACAGGGTAAATCCTACAATGAGCAGTTCTTC	CATSERPSQGKSYNEQFF
NA	TRBV7-2	TRBD1	TRBJ1-2	TGTGCCAGCAGCGCCGGGACAGGGGTGGGCTATGGCTACACCTTC	CASSAGTGVGYGYTF
NA	TRBV28	NA	TRBJ1-1	TGTGCCAGCAGTTCCCCTAACACTGAAGCTTTCTTT	CASSSPNTEAFF
NA	TRBV9	NA	TRBJ1-2	TGTGCCAGCAGCTTCCCGGAACGGGGGAACTATGGCTACACCTTC	CASSFPERGNYGYTF
few	TRBV16	NA	TRBJ1-5	TGTGCCAGCAGCCCTGGGACAAATCAGCCCCAGCATTTT	CASSPGTNQPQHF
NA	TRBV7-2	TRBD2	TRBJ2-7	TGTGCCAGCAGCTTCCTCGGGGGGGGCTCCTACGAGCAGTACTTC	CASSFLGGGSYEQYF
few	TRBV4-2	TRBD1	TRBJ1-2	TGTGCCAGCAGCCAAGATGGGGGACAGACAAACTATGGCTACACCTTC	CASSQDGGQTNYGYTF
few	TRBV7-2	NA	TRBJ2-3	TGTGCCAGCAGCTTTTTTGGTGGGAGTGGGGATACGCAGTATTTT	CASSFFGGSGDTQYF
few	TRBV10-1	TRBD2	TRBJ2-3	TGCGCCAGCACCACCGGGACTAGCGACACAGATACGCAGTATTTT	CASTTGTSDTDTQYF